The clone carrying this T cell receptor beta chain came up many times. Its antigen is unidentified. The germline gene is not matched at one end of the junction; a read error may be the cause. These data originate in a study of T-cell reconstitution after alpha-beta-depleted transplantation in children. Regarding the study as a whole: The study traced high day-60 TCRbeta diversity in some patients to surviving recipient T cells and thymic progenitors. At around two months after transplant, the alpha-beta T cells were reportedly derived from several hundred expanded clones that came from non-depleted graft cells. At one year after transplant, newly produced T cells mostly accounted for T-cell counts and diversity.

This CDR3 comprises 16 residues. The germline V gene has CDR1 LGHNA and CDR2 YNFKEQ. Preparation of the TCRbeta library was carried out with unique molecular identifiers. TCRdb independently ran MiXCR on the PCR reads; one entry per CDR3 protein. The table lists about 420,000 distinct CDR3 sequences, about a sixth of them singletons. This TCR came from a boy under three years old who had a stem cell transplant for Wiskott-Aldrich syndrome, so the T cells may come from the graft donor. The sample was PBMCs, mostly from graft donor cells, taken 360 days after TCRalphabeta/CD19-depleted stem cell transplant. The chain carries TRBV4-2 and TRBJ2-3; 8 bases are shared with TRBD2. The CDR3 DNA reads TGTGCCAGCACCCAACAGGCTAGCGGGTTCACAGATACGCAGTATTTT. This encodes CASTQQASGFTDTQYF.